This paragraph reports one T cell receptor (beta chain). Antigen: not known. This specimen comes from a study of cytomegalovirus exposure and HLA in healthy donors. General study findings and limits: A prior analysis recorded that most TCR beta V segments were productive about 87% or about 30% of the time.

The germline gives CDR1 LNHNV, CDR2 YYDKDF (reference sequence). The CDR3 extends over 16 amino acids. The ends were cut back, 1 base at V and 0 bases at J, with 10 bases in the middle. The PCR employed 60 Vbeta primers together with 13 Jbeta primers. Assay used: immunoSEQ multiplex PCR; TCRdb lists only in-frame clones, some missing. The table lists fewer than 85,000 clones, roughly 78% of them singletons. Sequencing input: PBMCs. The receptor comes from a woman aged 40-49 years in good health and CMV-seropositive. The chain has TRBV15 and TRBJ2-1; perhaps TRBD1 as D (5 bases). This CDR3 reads CATSRGAGYSYNEQFF. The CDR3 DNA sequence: TGTGCCACCAGCAGAGGCGCAGGGTACTCCTACAATGAGCAGTTCTTC.